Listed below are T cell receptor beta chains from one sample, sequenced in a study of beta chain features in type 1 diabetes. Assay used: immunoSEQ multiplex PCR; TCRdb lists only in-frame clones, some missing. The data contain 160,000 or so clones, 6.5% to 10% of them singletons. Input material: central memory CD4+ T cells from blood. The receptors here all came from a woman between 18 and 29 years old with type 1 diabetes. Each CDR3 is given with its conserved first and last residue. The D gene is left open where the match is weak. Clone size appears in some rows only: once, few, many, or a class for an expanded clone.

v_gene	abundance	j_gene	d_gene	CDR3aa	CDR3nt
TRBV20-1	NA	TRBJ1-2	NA	CSAEVHYGYTF	TGCAGTGCAGAGGTACATTATGGCTACACCTTC
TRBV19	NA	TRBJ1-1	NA	CASSTRQQVMNTEAFF	TGTGCCAGTAGTACCAGGCAACAGGTCATGAACACTGAAGCTTTCTTT
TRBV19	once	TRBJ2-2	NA	CASLPTGMGTGELFF	TGTGCCAGTCTACCGACGGGGATGGGGACCGGGGAGCTGTTTTTT
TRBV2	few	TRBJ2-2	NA	CASSGRRNTGELFF	TGTGCCAGCAGTGGGCGGAGGAACACCGGGGAGCTGTTTTTT
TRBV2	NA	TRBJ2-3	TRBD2	CASTLTSQGTDTQYF	TGTGCCAGCACCCTGACTAGCCAAGGGACAGATACGCAGTATTTT
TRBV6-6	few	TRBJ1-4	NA	CASSQGNEKLFF	TGTGCCAGCAGCCAGGGGAATGAAAAACTGTTTTTT
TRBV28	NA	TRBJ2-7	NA	CASSQGSYEQYF	TGTGCCAGCAGTCAGGGATCCTACGAGCAGTACTTC
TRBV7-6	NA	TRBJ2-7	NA	CASSFYLAYEQYF	TGTGCCAGCAGCTTTTACCTAGCATACGAGCAGTACTTC
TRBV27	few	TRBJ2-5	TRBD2	CASIKRERGGIETQYF	TGTGCCAGCATTAAGCGGGAGAGAGGGGGGATAGAGACCCAGTACTTC
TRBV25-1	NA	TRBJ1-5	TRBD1	CASSETGSQPQHF	TGTGCCAGCAGTGAGACAGGGAGTCAGCCCCAGCATTTT
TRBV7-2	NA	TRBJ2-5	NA	CASCRKIKETQYF	TGTGCCAGCTGCAGGAAGATTAAAGAGACCCAGTACTTC
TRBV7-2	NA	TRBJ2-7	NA	CASSITGSSYEQYF	TGTGCCAGCAGCATTACAGGGAGCTCCTACGAGCAGTACTTC
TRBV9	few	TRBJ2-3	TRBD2	CASSVLHGERGDTQYF	TGTGCCAGCAGCGTACTCCACGGGGAGCGGGGAGATACGCAGTATTTT
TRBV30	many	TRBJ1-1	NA	CAWGSLGAAATEAFF	TGTGCCTGGGGTTCCCTGGGGGCGGCTGCCACTGAAGCTTTCTTT
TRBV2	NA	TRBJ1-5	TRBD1	CASRGQVPAQPQHF	TGTGCCAGCAGAGGACAGGTCCCTGCCCAGCCCCAGCATTTT
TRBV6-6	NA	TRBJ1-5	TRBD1	CASRGQGGSNQPQHF	TGTGCCAGCAGAGGACAGGGGGGAAGCAATCAGCCCCAGCATTTT
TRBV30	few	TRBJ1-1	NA	CAWTFSTANTEAFF	TGTGCCTGGACATTCTCGACAGCGAACACTGAAGCTTTCTTT
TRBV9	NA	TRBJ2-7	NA	CASSPRYRDEQYF	TGTGCCAGCAGCCCCCGGTACCGGGACGAGCAGTACTTC
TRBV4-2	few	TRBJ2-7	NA	CASSQERWYYEQYF	TGTGCCAGCAGCCAAGAGAGGTGGTACTACGAGCAGTACTTC
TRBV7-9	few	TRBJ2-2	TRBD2	CATPGGIPSNTGELFF	TGTGCCACCCCGGGAGGGATACCGTCGAACACCGGGGAGCTGTTTTTT
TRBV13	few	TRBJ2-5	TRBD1	CASSLSPLTRQGETQYF	TGTGCCAGCAGCTTAAGCCCCCTGACCCGACAGGGGGAGACCCAGTACTTC
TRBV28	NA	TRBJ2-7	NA	CASSPPWSLNEQYF	TGTGCCAGCAGCCCCCCCTGGTCACTAAACGAGCAGTACTTC
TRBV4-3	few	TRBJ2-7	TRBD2	CASSQEGGRSYEQYF	TGCGCCAGCAGCCAAGAGGGAGGGCGCTCCTACGAGCAGTACTTC
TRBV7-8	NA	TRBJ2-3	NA	CASSLSSPDTQYF	TGTGCCAGCAGCTTATCTTCCCCAGATACGCAGTATTTT
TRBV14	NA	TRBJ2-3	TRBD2	CASSQPTGTSGSLGDTQYF	TGTGCCAGCAGCCAACCAACCGGGACTAGCGGGAGTCTCGGAGATACGCAGTATTTT
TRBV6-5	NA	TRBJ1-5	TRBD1	CASSQSDRAGQPQHF	TGTGCCAGCAGTCAATCGGACAGGGCCGGTCAGCCCCAGCATTTT
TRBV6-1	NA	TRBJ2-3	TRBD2	CASRGLAGADTQYF	TGTGCCAGCAGGGGACTAGCGGGAGCAGATACGCAGTATTTT
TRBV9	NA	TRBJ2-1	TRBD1	CASSVGDRENEQFF	TGTGCCAGCAGCGTAGGGGACAGGGAAAATGAGCAGTTCTTC
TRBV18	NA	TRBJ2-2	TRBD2	CASSRAGTNTGELFF	TGTGCCAGCTCAAGAGCGGGGACGAACACCGGGGAGCTGTTTTTT
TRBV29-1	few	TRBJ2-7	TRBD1	CSVSTGTGRNEQYF	TGCAGCGTCTCAACCGGGACAGGGAGAAACGAGCAGTACTTC
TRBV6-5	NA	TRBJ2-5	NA	CASRDTGTFQETQYF	TGTGCCAGCAGAGACACCGGGACATTCCAAGAGACCCAGTACTTC
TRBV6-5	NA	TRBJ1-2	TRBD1	CASSLGTGHGYTF	TGTGCCAGCAGCCTTGGGACAGGGCACGGCTACACCTTC
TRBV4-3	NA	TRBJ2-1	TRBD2	CASSRGLAASNEQFF	TGCGCCAGCAGCCGAGGACTAGCGGCTTCCAATGAGCAGTTCTTC
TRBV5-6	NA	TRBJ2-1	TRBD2	CASSAGLAGGLSYNEQFF	TGTGCCAGCAGCGCGGGACTAGCGGGGGGGTTATCCTACAATGAGCAGTTCTTC
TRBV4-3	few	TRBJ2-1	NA	CASSQDKGRWSNEQFF	TGCGCCAGCAGCCAAGATAAGGGGCGGTGGAGCAATGAGCAGTTCTTC
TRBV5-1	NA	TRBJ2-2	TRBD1	CASSPGQGKNTGELFF	TGCGCCAGCAGCCCAGGACAGGGCAAAAACACCGGGGAGCTGTTTTTT
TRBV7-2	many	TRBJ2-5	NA	CASRVEQDPETQYF	TGTGCCAGCAGAGTGGAACAGGACCCAGAGACCCAGTACTTC
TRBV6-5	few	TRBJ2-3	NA	CASSPGINTDTQYF	TGTGCCAGCAGTCCGGGAATTAATACAGATACGCAGTATTTT
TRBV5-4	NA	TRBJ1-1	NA	CASSIERAGAFF	TGTGCCAGCAGCATCGAAAGGGCGGGGGCTTTCTTT
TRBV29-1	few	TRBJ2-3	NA	CSLTILSGDTQYF	TGCAGCCTTACCATTCTCTCGGGAGATACGCAGTATTTT
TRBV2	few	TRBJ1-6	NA	CASSVGQHPTPLHF	TGTGCCAGCAGTGTAGGACAGCACCCGACACCCCTCCACTTT
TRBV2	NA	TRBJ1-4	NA	CASMVDSAATNEKLFF	TGTGCCAGCATGGTAGACAGTGCCGCAACTAATGAAAAACTGTTTTTT
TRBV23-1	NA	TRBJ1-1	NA	CASSQSLGLRDFEAFF	TGCGCCAGCAGTCAATCCTTAGGTTTGCGGGATTTTGAAGCTTTCTTT
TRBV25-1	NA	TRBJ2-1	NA	CASSERDNEQFF	TGTGCCAGCAGTGAAAGAGATAATGAGCAGTTCTTC
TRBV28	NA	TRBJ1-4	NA	CASTTLGGGYEKLFF	TGTGCCAGCACTACCTTGGGTGGGGGGTATGAAAAACTGTTTTTT
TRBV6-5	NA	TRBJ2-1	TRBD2	CASSYGTGGGRVQFF	TGTGCCAGCAGTTACGGTACGGGAGGCGGTAGAGTGCAGTTCTTC
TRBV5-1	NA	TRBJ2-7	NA	CASSLGLPYEQYF	TGCGCCAGCAGCTTGGGACTACCCTACGAGCAGTACTTC
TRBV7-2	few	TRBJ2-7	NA	CASSVNRVPYF	TGTGCCAGCAGCGTAAACAGGGTGCCGTACTTC
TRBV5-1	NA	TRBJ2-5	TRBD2	CASSPGLEETQYF	TGCGCCAGCAGCCCGGGACTAGAAGAGACCCAGTACTTC
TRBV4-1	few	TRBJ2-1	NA	CASSHTNENEQFF	TGCGCCAGCAGCCACACTAACGAGAATGAGCAGTTCTTC
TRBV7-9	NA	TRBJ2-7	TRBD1	CASSPGTGNYEQYF	TGTGCCAGCAGCCCAGGGACAGGGAATTACGAGCAGTACTTC
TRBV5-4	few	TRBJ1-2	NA	CASSLGSGESSGYTF	TGTGCCAGCAGCTTGGGATCGGGGGAATCGTCCGGCTACACCTTC